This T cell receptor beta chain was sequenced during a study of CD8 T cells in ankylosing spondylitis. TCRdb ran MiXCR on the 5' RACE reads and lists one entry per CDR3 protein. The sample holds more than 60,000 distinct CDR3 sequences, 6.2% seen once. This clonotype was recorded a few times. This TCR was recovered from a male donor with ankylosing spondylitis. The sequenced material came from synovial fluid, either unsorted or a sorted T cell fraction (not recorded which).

CDR3 sequence: CASSLENRGRAYGYTF. CDR3 DNA: TGTGCCAGCAGCTTAGAAAACAGGGGGCGGGCGTATGGCTACACCTTC. The chain has TRBV7-8 and TRBJ1-2; 9 nucleotides align to TRBD1. The CDR3 spans 16 residues. From germline, CDR1 is SGHVS and CDR2 FQNEAQ. V gave up 1 base and J gave up 5 bases; unmatched junction bases: 8.